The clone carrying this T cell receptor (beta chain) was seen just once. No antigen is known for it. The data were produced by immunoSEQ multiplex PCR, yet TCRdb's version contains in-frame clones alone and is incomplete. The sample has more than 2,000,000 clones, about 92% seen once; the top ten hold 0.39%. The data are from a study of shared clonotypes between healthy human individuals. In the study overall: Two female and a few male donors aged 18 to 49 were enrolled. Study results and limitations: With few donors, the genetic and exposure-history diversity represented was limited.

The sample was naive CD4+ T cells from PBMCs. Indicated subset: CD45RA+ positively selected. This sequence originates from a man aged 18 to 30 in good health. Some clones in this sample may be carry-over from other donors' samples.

The CDR3 region has the DNA TGTGCCAGCAGACAGGGAGGGGTAAGGGAAAAACTGTTTTTT. Translation gives CASRQGGVREKLFF. V is TRBV13 and J is TRBJ1-4, with a tentative D call TRBD1 (6 bases). Germline CDR1 and CDR2: PRHDT and FYEKMQ (reference sequence). The CDR3 length is 14 residues. Deletions cut 6 bases from V and 8 bases from J, with 16 bases between. Full variable domain (remainder filled in from reference TRBV13 and TRBJ1-4): AAGVIQSPRHLIKEKRETATLKCYPIPRHDTVYWYQQGPGQDPQFLISFYEKMQSDKGSIPDRFSAQQFSDYHSELNMSSLELGDSALYFCASRQGGVREKLFFGSGTQLSVL.